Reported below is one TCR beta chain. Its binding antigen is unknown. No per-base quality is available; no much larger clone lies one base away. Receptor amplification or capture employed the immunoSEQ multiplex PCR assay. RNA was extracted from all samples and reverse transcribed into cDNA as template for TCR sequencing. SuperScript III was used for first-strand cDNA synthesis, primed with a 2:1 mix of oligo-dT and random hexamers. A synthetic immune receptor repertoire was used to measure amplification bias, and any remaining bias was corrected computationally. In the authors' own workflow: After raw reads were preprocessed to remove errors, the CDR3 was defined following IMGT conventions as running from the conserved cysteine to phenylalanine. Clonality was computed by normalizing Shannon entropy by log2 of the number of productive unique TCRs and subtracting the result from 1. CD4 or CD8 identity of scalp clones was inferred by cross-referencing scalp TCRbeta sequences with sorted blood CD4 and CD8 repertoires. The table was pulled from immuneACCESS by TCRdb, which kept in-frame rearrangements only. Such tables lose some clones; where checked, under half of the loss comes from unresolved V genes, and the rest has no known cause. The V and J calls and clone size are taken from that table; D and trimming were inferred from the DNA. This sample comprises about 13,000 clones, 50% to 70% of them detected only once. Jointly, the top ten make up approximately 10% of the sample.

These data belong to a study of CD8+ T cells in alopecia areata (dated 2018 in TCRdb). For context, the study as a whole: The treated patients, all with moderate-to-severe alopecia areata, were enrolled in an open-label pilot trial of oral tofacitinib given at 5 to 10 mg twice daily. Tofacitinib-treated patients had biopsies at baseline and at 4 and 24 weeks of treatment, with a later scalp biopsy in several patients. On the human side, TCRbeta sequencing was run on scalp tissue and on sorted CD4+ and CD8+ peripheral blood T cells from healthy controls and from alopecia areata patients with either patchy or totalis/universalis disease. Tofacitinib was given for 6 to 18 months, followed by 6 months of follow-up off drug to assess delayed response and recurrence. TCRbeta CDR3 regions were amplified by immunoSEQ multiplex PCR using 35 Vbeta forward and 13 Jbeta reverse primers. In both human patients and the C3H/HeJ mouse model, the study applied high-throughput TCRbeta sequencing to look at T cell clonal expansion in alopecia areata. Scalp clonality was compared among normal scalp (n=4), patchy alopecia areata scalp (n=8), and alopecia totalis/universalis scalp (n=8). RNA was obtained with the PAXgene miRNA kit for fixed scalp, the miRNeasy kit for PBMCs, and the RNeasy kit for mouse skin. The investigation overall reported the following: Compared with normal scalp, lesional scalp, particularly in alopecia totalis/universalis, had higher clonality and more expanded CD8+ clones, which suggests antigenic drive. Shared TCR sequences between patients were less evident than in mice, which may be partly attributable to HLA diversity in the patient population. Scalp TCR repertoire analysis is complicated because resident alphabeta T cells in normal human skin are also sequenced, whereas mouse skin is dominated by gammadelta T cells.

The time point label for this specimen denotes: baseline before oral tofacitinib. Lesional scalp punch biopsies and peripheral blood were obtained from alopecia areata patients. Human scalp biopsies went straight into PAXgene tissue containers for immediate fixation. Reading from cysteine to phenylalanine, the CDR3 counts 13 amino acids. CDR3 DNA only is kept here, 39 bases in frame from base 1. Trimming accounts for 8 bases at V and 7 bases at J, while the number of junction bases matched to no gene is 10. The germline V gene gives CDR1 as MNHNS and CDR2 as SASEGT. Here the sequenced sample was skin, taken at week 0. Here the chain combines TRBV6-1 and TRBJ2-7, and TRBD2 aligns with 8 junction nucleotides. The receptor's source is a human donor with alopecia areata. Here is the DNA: TGTGCCAGCGAAAGGACTAGCTTCACGGAGCAGTACTTC. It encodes CASERTSFTEQYF.